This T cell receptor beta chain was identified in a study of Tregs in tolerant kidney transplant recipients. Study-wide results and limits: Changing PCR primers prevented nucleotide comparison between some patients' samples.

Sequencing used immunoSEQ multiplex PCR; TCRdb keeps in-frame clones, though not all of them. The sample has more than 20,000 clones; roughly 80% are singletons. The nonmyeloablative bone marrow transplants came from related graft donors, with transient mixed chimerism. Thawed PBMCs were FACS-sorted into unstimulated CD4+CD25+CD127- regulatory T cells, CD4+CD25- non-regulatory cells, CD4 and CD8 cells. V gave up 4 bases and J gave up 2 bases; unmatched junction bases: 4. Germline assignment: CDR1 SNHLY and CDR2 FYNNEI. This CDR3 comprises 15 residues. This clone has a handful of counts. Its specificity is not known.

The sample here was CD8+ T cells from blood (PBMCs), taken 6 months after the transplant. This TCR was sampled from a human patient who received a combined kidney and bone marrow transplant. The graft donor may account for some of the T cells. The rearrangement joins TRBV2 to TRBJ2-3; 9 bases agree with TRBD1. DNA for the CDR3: TGTGCCAGCAGTGGGACAGGGGCCTACACAGATACGCAGTATTTT. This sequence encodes CASSGTGAYTDTQYF.